This section outlines one T cell receptor beta chain sequence together with its context. What it recognizes is unknown. Every donor provided roughly 10 milliliters of peripheral blood. Germline V gene sequence: CDR1 MNHEY, CDR2 SVGAGI. V dropped 7 bases and J dropped 2 bases, with 5 bases sitting between them. The CDR3 is made up of 11 amino acids. Next came a second PCR, run for 7 to 11 cycles, which used a sample-barcoded 5' primer along with a J-beta primer mix. TCRdb itself ran the 5' RACE reads through MiXCR, one entry per CDR3 protein. The sample shows about 640,000 distinct CDR3 sequences, under 70% of them seen only once. The sample belongs to a study of blood T cells in healthy people across ages. Whole-study results and caveats: Changes in expanded clonotypes were possibly confounded, as the CMV status of donors was unknown. It was the long-lived donors that had more naive CD4+ cells and higher diversity than aged donors.

This TCR was recovered from a man between 60 and 75 years old in good health. The V and J genes are TRBV6-5 and TRBJ2-5, with unresolved D. Sequenced input: blood. CDR3 sequence: CASKQQETQYF. CDR3 nucleotide sequence: TGTGCCAGCAAACAGCAAGAGACCCAGTACTTC.